The 24 T cell receptor beta chains presented below share a single source sample, sequenced in a study of T-cell reconstitution after alpha-beta-depleted transplantation in children. Using unique molecular identifiers, the investigators prepared the TCRbeta library. TCRdb called the PCR reads again in MiXCR, with one record for every CDR3 protein. The sample holds around 100,000 distinct CDR3 sequences, 9% to 12% seen once. This material consisted of PBMCs, taken before TCRalphabeta/CD19-depleted stem cell transplant. The receptors were gathered from a boy aged 2-9 years with acute lymphoblastic leukemia, due to receive a stem cell transplant.

This clonotype has just a few counts. The chain recombines TRBV12-3 or TRBV12-4 with TRBJ1-5; D unclear. V gave up 6 bases and J gave up 1 base, with 16 bases separating them. The CDR3 runs 16 residues. The CDR3 sequence: CASSLSGSYSNQPQHF. The CDR3, as DNA: TGTGCCAGCAGCCTAAGCGGTAGTTACAGCAATCAGCCCCAGCATTTT.

The rearrangement links TRBV2 to TRBJ2-3; D unresolved. This CDR3 has 14 amino acids. CDR1 is SNHLY and CDR2 is FYNNEI in the germline V gene. The V end was cut by 4 bases, the J end by 0 bases, with 8 bases between. For the CDR3, the DNA is TGTGCCAGCAGTGTTCCGGTTAGCACAGATACGCAGTATTTT. It specifies CASSVPVSTDTQYF.

In its sample, this clonotype was seen many times. The rearrangement links TRBV2 to TRBJ2-1, with TRBD1 identical over 7 bases. The CDR3 sequence is 15 residues long. Germline V gene data show CDR1 as SNHLY and CDR2 as FYNNEI. J lost 7 bases, V lost 6 bases, and 12 bases had no gene match. CDR3 in DNA: TGTGCCAGCAGCCTACAGGGGCTCCCCTTGAATGAGCAGTTCTTC. It translates to CASSLQGLPLNEQFF.

V gene TRBV30 combines with J gene TRBJ2-1, with D possibly being TRBD2 (6 bases). Germline loops: CDR1 GTSNPN, CDR2 SVGIG (reference sequence). Trimming shortened V by 3 bases and J by 7 bases, and 19 bases separated the two germline ends. The CDR3 totals 15 residues. This chain's CDR3 is CAWSMGGISGNEQFF. The DNA of the CDR3 is TGTGCCTGGAGCATGGGGGGAATCTCGGGAAATGAGCAGTTCTTC.

This clonotype has only a few counts. The chain employs TRBV5-6 and TRBJ2-7; the match to TRBD2 covers 8 bases. This CDR3 region has 13 residues. V lost 4 bases and J lost 4; bases outside the gene matches: 4. Germline-derived CDR1 and CDR2 are SGHDT and YYEEEE. The CDR3 bases are TGTGCCAGCAGCATTAGCGGGAAATACGAGCAGTACTTC. Translated, it gives CASSISGKYEQYF.

The genes are TRBV25-1 and TRBJ2-3; D gene unclear. The germline V gene encodes CDR1 MGHDK and CDR2 SYGVNS. V lost 3 bases and J lost 5, with 3 bases in between. The CDR3 runs 11 residues. The CDR3 nucleotides are TGTGCCAGCAGTGACGGAGATACGCAGTATTTT. Its protein product is CASSDGDTQYF.

This clonotype was detected ten times or more. This chain joins TRBV7-9 and TRBJ2-1; D gene uncertain. The germline V gene has CDR1 SEHNR and CDR2 FQNEAQ (reference sequence). Trimming took off 0 bases at V and 9 bases at J, with 9 bases between the two ends. This CDR3 has 13 residues. CDR3 nucleotide sequence: TGTGCCAGCAGCTTAGCCCTTAAAGGTGAGCAGTTCTTC. It is translated as CASSLALKGEQFF. Complete variable domain (other parts from reference TRBV7-9 and TRBJ2-1): DTGVSQNPRHKITKRGQNVTFRCDPISEHNRLYWYRQTLGQGPEFLTYFQNEAQLEKSRLLSDRFSAERPKGSFSTLEIQRTEQGDSAMYLCASSLALKGEQFFGPGTRLTVL.

In its sample, this clonotype was seen many times. The chain recombines TRBV12-3 or TRBV12-4 with TRBJ2-5; 7 positions agree with TRBD2. With V trimmed by 3 bases and J by 2 bases, 6 bases remained unmatched. CDR3 length: 15 amino acids. CDR3 nucleotide sequence: TGTGCCAGCAGTTTTGGGGGAGGGCCGCAAGAGACCCAGTACTTC. This encodes CASSFGGGPQETQYF.

This clonotype has at least ten counts. V usage is TRBV29-1 and J usage is TRBJ2-5; TRBD1 matches 9 bases. This CDR3 region has 12 residues. Germline V gives CDR1 SQVTM, CDR2 ANQGSEA. With V trimmed by 7 bases and J by 1 base, 1 base remained unmatched. The DNA for the CDR3 is TGCAGCGCGGGACAGGGCCAAGAGACCCAGTACTTC. It yields the protein CSAGQGQETQYF.

This clonotype was recorded many times. The chain has TRBV20-1 and TRBJ2-2, with 7 bases aligning to TRBD2. The CDR3 is 15 amino acids. Germline values: CDR1 DFQATT, CDR2 SNEGSKA (reference sequence). With V trimmed by 1 base and J by 4 bases, 6 bases remained unmatched. The CDR3 nucleotides are TGCAGTGCTAGAGGTCAACTAGCGAGCACCGGGGAGCTGTTTTTT. Protein sequence: CSARGQLASTGELFF.

This clonotype was observed a handful of times. The chain links TRBV3-1 to TRBJ1-4; D is undetermined. This CDR3 spans 12 amino acids. Germline V CDR1 and CDR2: LGHDT, YNNKEL (reference sequence). Between the trimmed V and J ends, which lost 3 bases and 6 bases, there was a span of 5 bases. This CDR3 is CASSHGDEKLFF. DNA of the CDR3: TGTGCCAGCAGCCACGGAGATGAAAAACTGTTTTTT. The variable domain in full, with the rest retrieved from reference TRBV3-1 and TRBJ1-4, is DTAVSQTPKYLVTQMGNDKSIKCEQNLGHDTMYWYKQDSKKFLKIMFSYNNKELIINETVPNRFSPKSPDKAHLNLHINSLELGDSAVYFCASSHGDEKLFFGSGTQLSVL.

This clonotype was counted many times. This chain links TRBV5-1 with TRBJ1-6; D gene uncertain. The germline V gene has CDR1 SGHRS and CDR2 YFSETQ. The CDR3 covers 14 residues. V dropped 3 bases and J dropped 10 bases, with 14 bases sitting between them. CDR3 amino acids: CASSSGRENSPLHF. CDR3 in DNA: TGCGCCAGCAGCTCCGGGAGAGAGAACTCACCCCTCCACTTT.

This clonotype was counted at least ten times. This chain connects TRBV7-2 to TRBJ2-4; no firm D call. V dropped 0 bases and J dropped 0 bases, with 6 bases sitting between them. Looked up from germline, CDR1 is SGHTA and CDR2 is FQGNSA. CDR3 length: 15 amino acids. CDR3 DNA: TGTGCCAGCAGCTTAGCCCGACTAGCCAAAAACATTCAGTACTTC. Its protein product is CASSLARLAKNIQYF.

This clonotype came up a few times. The gene calls are TRBV7-9 and TRBJ2-6; D is perhaps TRBD1 (5 bases). The V end lost 0 bases, the J end lost 0 bases, and 6 bases lay between the germline ends. Per germline, CDR1 SEHNR and CDR2 FQNEAQ (reference sequence). This CDR3 is built from 16 residues. Here the CDR3 reads CASSLAQGSGANVLTF. CDR3 nucleotide sequence: TGTGCCAGCAGCTTAGCGCAGGGCTCTGGGGCCAACGTCCTGACTTTC.

The sample holds many counts of this clonotype. The V gene is TRBV28, the J gene TRBJ2-7; 10 bases match TRBD2. Germline V gene sequence: CDR1 MDHEN, CDR2 SYDVKM. The CDR3 has 16 residues. V trimming: 3 bases; J trimming: 0 bases; junction bases outside the gene matches: 5. The CDR3 loop reads CASSFEAGGRSYEQYF. CDR3 in DNA: TGTGCCAGCAGTTTCGAAGCGGGAGGGCGCTCCTACGAGCAGTACTTC.

This clonotype has only a few counts. The rearrangement uses TRBV28 and TRBJ2-7; 7 bases agree with TRBD1. The V gene end was trimmed by 8 bases and the J gene end by 0 bases; junction bases not matched to a gene: 7. This CDR3 is 14 amino acids long. CDR1 is MDHEN and CDR2 is SYDVKM in the germline V gene. CDR3 bases: TGTGCCAGCCACACCCGGGACAGCTCCTACGAGCAGTACTTC. Its translation is CASHTRDSSYEQYF.

This chain connects TRBV10-3 to TRBJ2-5; 7 bases fit TRBD2. This CDR3 spans 13 amino acids. V lost 6 bases to trimming and J lost 5 bases; unmatched junction nucleotides: 6. CDR1 is ENHRY and CDR2 is SYGVKD in the germline V gene. This CDR3 reads CAIRGGSLETQYF. In nucleotides, the CDR3 is TGTGCCATCAGGGGGGGGAGTTTGGAGACCCAGTACTTC.

This clonotype was counted only a few times. The V and J genes are TRBV12-3 or TRBV12-4 and TRBJ1-1, with TRBD1 matching 8 bases. The CDR3 loop spans 12 amino acids. The J segment lost 7 bases and the V segment lost 3 bases, leaving 1 base of the junction unmatched. CDR3 sequence reads: CASSFGTGEAFF. In DNA form, the CDR3 reads TGTGCCAGCAGTTTCGGGACAGGTGAAGCTTTCTTT.

This clonotype was observed a handful of times. The chain couples TRBV14 to TRBJ1-1; D is ambiguous. Germline CDR1 is SGHDN and CDR2 is FVKESK. Deletions cut 2 bases from V and 5 bases from J, with 12 bases between. The CDR3 length is 14 residues. DNA of the CDR3: TGTGCCAGCAGCCAACATAGAAGAGGAACTGAAGCTTTCTTT. It encodes CASSQHRRGTEAFF. The full variable domain, its missing parts supplied by reference TRBV14 and TRBJ1-1, is EAGVTQFPSHSVIEKGQTVTLRCDPISGHDNLYWYRRVMGKEIKFLLHFVKESKQDESGMPNNRFLAERTGGTYSTLKVQPAELEDSGVYFCASSQHRRGTEAFFGQGTRLTVV.

J is TRBJ2-7 and V is TRBV5-1; tentatively, D is TRBD1 or TRBD2 (5 bases each). Germline loops: CDR1 SGHRS, CDR2 YFSETQ. The CDR3 has 13 residues. Deletions cut 4 bases from V and 3 bases from J, with 11 bases between. The CDR3 region has the DNA TGCGCCAGCAGCAGGGACCGATACTACGAGCAGTACTTC. Translated: CASSRDRYYEQYF.

The sample holds a few counts of this clonotype. The V call is TRBV5-1, the J call TRBJ1-1; 7 bases line up with TRBD1. The J segment lost 2 bases and the V segment lost 4 bases, leaving 5 bases of the junction unmatched. CDR1 and CDR2 (germline): SGHRS, YFSETQ. This CDR3 has 14 amino acids. The CDR3 reads CASSLKGANTEAFF. The CDR3 DNA reads TGCGCCAGCAGCCTAAAGGGGGCCAACACTGAAGCTTTCTTT.

This clonotype was recorded at least ten times. The chain has TRBV4-2 and TRBJ2-1; D gene ambiguous. Trimming removed 1 base from V and 6 bases from J, with 13 bases in between. The germline V gene encodes CDR1 LGHNA and CDR2 YNFKEQ. The CDR3 has 15 amino acids. DNA of the CDR3: TGTGCCAGCAGCCAAGGCTCCGATTCGGGCAATGAGCAGTTCTTC. This translates into CASSQGSDSGNEQFF.

The chain carries TRBV20-1 and TRBJ1-2, with D possibly being TRBD1 (5 bases). This CDR3 comprises 13 residues. Germline CDR1 reads DFQATT; CDR2 reads SNEGSKA (reference sequence). V lost 1 base to trimming and J lost 5 bases, with 11 bases between them. The CDR3 protein is CSARVQGWYGYTF. As DNA, the CDR3 is TGCAGTGCTAGAGTCCAGGGCTGGTATGGCTACACCTTC.

The chain links TRBV7-2 to TRBJ2-7; D possibly corresponds to TRBD2 (5 bases). This CDR3 has 13 residues. Per the germline V gene, CDR1 is SGHTA and CDR2 is FQGNSA. The V end was cut by 1 base, the J end by 3 bases, with 7 bases between. CDR3 sequence reads: CASSLELVYEQYF. The CDR3 bases are TGTGCCAGCAGCTTAGAACTAGTCTACGAGCAGTACTTC.